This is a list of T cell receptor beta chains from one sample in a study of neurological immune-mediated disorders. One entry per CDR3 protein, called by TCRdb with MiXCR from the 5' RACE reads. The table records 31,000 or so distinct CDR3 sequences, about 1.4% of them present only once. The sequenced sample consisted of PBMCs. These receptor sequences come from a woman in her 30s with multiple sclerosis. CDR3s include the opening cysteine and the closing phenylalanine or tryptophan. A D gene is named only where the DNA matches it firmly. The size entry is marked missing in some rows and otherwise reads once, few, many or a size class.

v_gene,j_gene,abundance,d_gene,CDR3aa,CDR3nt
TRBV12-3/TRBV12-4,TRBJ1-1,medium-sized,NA,CASSFGPLNTEAFF,TGTGCCAGCAGCTTCGGACCTTTGAACACTGAAGCTTTCTTT
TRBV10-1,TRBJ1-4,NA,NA,CASSESPTRNEKLFF,TGCGCCAGCAGTGAATCCCCGACAAGAAATGAAAAACTGTTTTTT
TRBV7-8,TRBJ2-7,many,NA,CASSLEYEQYF,TGTGCCAGCAGCTTAGAATACGAGCAGTACTTC
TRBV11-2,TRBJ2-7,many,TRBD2,CASSWTSLIYEQYF,TGTGCCAGCAGCTGGACTAGCCTAATCTACGAGCAGTACTTC
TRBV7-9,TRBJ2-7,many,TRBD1,CASSWGQAYEQYF,TGTGCCAGCAGCTGGGGACAGGCCTACGAGCAGTACTTC
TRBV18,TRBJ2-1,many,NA,CASSRTPPMTYNEQFF,TGTGCCAGCTCCCGTACTCCGCCCATGACCTACAATGAGCAGTTCTTC
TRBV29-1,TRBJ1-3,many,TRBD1,CSVGQGNTIYF,TGCAGCGTGGGACAGGGAAACACCATATATTTT
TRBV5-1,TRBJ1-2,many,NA,CASSLPANYGYTF,TGCGCCAGCAGCTTGCCCGCTAACTATGGCTACACCTTC
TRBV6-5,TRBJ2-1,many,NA,CASSPRGGEQFF,TGTGCCAGCAGCCCCAGGGGGGGTGAGCAGTTCTTC
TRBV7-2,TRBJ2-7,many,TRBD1,CASSLYGQGLGEQYF,TGTGCCAGCAGCTTGTACGGACAGGGCCTGGGGGAGCAGTACTTC
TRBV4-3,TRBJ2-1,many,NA,CASSQDLGINEQFF,TGCGCCAGCAGCCAAGATCTGGGCATTAATGAGCAGTTCTTC
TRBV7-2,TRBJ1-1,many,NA,CASSWLGADTEAFF,TGTGCCAGCAGCTGGCTGGGGGCGGACACTGAAGCTTTCTTT
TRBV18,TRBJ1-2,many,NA,CASSPEDGYGYTF,TGTGCCAGCTCACCAGAGGACGGCTATGGCTACACCTTC
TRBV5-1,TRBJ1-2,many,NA,CASSPGFNDYTF,TGCGCCAGCAGCCCTGGCTTCAATGACTACACCTTC
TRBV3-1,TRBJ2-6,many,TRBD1,CASSQSGGTGANVLTF,TGTGCCAGCAGCCAGTCAGGGGGCACAGGGGCCAACGTCCTGACTTTC
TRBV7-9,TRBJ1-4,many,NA,CASSRRLNEKLFF,TGTGCCAGCAGCCGGCGTCTTAATGAAAAACTGTTTTTT
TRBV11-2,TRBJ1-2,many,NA,CASSLVGGTSYGYTF,TGTGCCAGCAGCTTAGTGGGAGGGACTTCTTATGGCTACACCTTC
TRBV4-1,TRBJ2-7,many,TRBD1,CASSQGTGFEQYF,TGCGCCAGCAGCCAAGGGACAGGGTTCGAGCAGTACTTC
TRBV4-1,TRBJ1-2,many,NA,CASSQPTQRQYGYTF,TGCGCCAGCAGCCAGCCCACCCAGAGACAATATGGCTACACCTTC
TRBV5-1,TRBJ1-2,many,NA,CASSLRGMVYGYTF,TGCGCCAGCAGCTTGAGGGGAATGGTCTATGGCTACACCTTC
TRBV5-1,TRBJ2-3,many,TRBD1,CASRRIGGGLGDTQYF,TGCGCCAGCAGGAGGATAGGGGGCGGCTTAGGAGATACGCAGTATTTT
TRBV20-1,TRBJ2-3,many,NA,CSAPSRDQVTDTQYF,TGCAGTGCCCCGAGTCGAGACCAGGTCACAGATACGCAGTATTTT
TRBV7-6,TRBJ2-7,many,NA,CASSETQSGAYEQYF,TGTGCCAGCAGCGAAACCCAGTCTGGAGCCTACGAGCAGTACTTC
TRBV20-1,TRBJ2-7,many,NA,CSARPGPPMGEQYF,TGCAGTGCTAGGCCCGGGCCCCCGATGGGGGAGCAGTACTTC